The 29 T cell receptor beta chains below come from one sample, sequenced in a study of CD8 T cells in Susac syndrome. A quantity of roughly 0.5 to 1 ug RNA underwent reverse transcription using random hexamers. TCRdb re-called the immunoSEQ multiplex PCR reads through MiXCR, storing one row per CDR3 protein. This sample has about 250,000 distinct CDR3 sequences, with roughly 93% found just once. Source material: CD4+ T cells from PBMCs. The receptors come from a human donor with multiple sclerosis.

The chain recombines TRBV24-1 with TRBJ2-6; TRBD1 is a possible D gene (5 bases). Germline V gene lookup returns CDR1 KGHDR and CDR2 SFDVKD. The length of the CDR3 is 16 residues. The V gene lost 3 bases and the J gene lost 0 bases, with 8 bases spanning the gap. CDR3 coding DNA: TGTGCCACCAGTGATCGAAGGGGCTCTGGGGCCAACGTCCTGACTTTC. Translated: CATSDRRGSGANVLTF.

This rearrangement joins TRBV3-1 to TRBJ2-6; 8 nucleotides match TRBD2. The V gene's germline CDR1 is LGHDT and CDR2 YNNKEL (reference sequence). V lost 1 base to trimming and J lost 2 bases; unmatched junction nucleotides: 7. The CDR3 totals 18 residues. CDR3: CASSQVRGGATGANVLTF. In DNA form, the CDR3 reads TGTGCCAGCAGCCAAGTACGGGGGGGCGCGACTGGGGCCAACGTCCTGACTTTC.

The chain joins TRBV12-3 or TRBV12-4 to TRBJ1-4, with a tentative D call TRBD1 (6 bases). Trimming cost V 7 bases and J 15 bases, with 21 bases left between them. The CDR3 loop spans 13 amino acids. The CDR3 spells CASTVHTGSRLFF. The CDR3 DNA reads TGTGCCAGCACCGTACATACAGGGAGTAGGTTGTTTTTT.

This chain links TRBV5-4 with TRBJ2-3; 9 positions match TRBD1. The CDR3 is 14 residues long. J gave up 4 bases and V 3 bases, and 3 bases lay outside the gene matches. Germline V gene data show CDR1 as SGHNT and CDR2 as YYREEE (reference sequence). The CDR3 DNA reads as TGTGCCAGCAGCTGGGACAGGGTTGCAGATACGCAGTATTTT. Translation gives CASSWDRVADTQYF.

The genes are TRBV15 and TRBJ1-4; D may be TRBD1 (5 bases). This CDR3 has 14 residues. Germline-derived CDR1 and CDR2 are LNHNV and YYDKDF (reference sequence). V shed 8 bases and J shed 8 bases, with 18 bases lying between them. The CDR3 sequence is CATSQRGRQEKLFF. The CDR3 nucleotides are TGTGCCACCTCTCAGCGGGGGAGGCAAGAAAAACTGTTTTTT.

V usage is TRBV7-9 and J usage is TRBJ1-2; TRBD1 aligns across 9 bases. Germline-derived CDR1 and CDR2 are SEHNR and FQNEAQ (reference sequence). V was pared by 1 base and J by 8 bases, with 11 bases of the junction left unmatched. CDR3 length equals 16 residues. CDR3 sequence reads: CASSLEGGTGSFGYTF. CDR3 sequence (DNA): TGTGCCAGCAGCTTAGAAGGTGGGACAGGGTCCTTCGGCTACACCTTC.

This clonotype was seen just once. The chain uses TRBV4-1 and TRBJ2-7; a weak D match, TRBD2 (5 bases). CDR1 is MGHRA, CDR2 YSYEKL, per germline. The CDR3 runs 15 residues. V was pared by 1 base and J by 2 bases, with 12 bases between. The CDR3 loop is CASSQVLSGPYEQYV. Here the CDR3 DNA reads TGCGCCAGCAGCCAAGTCCTCAGCGGACCCTACGAGCAGTACGTC.

This CDR3 is CSARAGGDQPQHF. Written as DNA, the CDR3 is TGCAGTGCTAGAGCCGGGGGCGATCAGCCCCAGCATTTT. This chain links TRBV20-1 with TRBJ1-5; weak D call: TRBD1 (6 bases). The V and J ends lost 1 base and 5 bases respectively, with 9 bases between them. The CDR3 extends over 13 amino acids. CDR1 and CDR2 (germline): DFQATT, SNEGSKA (reference sequence).

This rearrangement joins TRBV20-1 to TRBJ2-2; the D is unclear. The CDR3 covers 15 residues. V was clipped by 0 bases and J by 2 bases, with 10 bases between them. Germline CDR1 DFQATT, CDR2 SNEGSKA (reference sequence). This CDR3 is CSARDAVRNTGELFF. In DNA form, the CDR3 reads TGCAGTGCTAGAGATGCGGTCAGAAACACCGGGGAGCTGTTTTTT.

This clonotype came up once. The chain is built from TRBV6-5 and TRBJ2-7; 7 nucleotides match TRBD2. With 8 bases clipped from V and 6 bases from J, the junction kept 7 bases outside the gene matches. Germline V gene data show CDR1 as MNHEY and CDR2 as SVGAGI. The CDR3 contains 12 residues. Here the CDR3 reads CASSRGVPEQYF. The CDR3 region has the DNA TGTGCCAGCTCCCGGGGGGTACCCGAGCAGTACTTC.

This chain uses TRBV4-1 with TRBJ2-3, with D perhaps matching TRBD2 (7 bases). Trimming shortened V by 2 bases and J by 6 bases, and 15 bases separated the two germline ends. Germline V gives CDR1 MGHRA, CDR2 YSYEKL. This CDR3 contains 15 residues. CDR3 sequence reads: CASSQSGTNPDTQYF. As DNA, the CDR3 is TGCGCCAGCAGCCAAAGCGGGACAAACCCGGATACGCAGTATTTT.

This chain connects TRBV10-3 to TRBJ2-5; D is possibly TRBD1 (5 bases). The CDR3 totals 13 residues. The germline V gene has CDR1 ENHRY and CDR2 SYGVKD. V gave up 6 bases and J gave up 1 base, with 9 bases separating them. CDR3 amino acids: CAIRKDSQETQYF. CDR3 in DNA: TGTGCCATCAGGAAAGACAGCCAAGAGACCCAGTACTTC.

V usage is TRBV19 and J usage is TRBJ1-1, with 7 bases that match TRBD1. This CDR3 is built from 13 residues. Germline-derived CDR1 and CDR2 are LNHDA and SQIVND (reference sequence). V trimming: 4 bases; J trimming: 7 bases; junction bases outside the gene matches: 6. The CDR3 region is CASSKGRGNEAFF. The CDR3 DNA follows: TGTGCCAGTAGTAAGGGCAGGGGGAATGAAGCTTTCTTT.

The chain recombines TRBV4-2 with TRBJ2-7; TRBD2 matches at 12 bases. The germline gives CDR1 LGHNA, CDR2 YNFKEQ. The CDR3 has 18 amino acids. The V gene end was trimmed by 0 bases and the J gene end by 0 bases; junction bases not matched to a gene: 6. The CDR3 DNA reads TGTGCCAGCAGCCAAGAGGGACTAGCGGGCCCAAGCTCCTACGAGCAGTACTTC. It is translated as CASSQEGLAGPSSYEQYF.

CDR3 coding DNA: TGTGCCAGCAGCCAAGAAGGGGTGGGACTAACCACCGGGGAGCTGTTTTTT. Protein: CASSQEGVGLTTGELFF. The chain uses TRBV3-1 and TRBJ2-2; 7 bases align to TRBD2. Trimming at V came to 0 bases and at J to 4 bases, leaving 8 bases not matched to a gene. The V gene's germline CDR1 is LGHDT and CDR2 YNNKEL (reference sequence). CDR3 length: 17 residues.

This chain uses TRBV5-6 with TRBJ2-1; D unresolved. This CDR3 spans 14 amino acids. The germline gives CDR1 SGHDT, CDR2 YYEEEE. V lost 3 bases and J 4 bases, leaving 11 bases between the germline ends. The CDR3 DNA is TGTGCCAGCAGCTCCCCTCTCGGGTACAATGAGCAGTTCTTC. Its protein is CASSSPLGYNEQFF.

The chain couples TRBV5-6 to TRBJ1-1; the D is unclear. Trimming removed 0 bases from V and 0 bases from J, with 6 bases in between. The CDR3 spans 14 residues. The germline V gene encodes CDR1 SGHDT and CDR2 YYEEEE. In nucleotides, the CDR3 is TGTGCCAGCAGCTTGGACGGATTGAACACTGAAGCTTTCTTT. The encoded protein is CASSLDGLNTEAFF.

In DNA, the CDR3 is TGCGCCAGCAGTCGCGACCCCTATAATTCACCCCTCCACTTT. Translation: CASSRDPYNSPLHF. V and J are TRBV5-1 and TRBJ1-6; D is unresolved. V lost 5 bases and J 2 bases, leaving 8 bases between the germline ends. The CDR3 is 14 residues long. Looked up from germline, CDR1 is SGHRS and CDR2 is YFSETQ.

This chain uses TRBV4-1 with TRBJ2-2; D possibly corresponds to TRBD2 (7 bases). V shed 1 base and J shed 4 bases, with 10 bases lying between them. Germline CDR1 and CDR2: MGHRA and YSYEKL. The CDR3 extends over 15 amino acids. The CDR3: CASSQVGGRTGELFF. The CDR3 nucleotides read TGCGCCAGCAGCCAAGTGGGGGGGCGCACCGGGGAGCTGTTTTTT.

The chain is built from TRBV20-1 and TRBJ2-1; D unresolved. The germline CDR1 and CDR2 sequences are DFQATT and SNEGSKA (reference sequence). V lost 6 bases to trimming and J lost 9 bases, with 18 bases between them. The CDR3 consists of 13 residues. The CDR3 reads CSAPRQGSGEQFF. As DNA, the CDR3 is TGCAGTGCCCCTCGCCAAGGATCGGGTGAGCAGTTCTTC.

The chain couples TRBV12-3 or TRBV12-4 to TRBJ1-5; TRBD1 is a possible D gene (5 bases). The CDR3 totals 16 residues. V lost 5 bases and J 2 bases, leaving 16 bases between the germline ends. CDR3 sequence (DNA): TGTGCCAGCAGTACGAGGGGTGGGTTGGGCAATCAGCCCCAGCATTTT. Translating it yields CASSTRGGLGNQPQHF.

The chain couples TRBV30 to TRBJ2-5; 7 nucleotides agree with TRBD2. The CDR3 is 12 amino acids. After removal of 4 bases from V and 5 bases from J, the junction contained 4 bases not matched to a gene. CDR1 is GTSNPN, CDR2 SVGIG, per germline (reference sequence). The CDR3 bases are TGTGCCTGGAAGGGAGGGGAGGAGACCCAGTACTTC. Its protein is CAWKGGEETQYF.

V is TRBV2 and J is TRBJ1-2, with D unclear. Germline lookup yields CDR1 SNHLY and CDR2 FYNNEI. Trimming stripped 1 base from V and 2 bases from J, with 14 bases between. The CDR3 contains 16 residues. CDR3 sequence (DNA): TGTGCCAGCAGTGAAGTTCCAACGGGAATAAACTATGGCTACACCTTC. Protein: CASSEVPTGINYGYTF.

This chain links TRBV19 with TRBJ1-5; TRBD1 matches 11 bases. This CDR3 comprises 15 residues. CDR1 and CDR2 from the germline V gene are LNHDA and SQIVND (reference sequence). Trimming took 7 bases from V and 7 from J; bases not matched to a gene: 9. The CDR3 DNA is TGTGCCAGTACGGGAGGACAGGGGGCACACCAGCCCCAGCATTTT. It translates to CASTGGQGAHQPQHF.

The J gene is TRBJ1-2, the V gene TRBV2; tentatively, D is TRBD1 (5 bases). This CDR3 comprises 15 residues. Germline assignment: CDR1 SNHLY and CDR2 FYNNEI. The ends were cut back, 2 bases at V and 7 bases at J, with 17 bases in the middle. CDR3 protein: CASSERSGRAAGYTF. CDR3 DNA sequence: TGTGCCAGCAGTGAACGGTCTGGCAGGGCGGCTGGCTACACCTTC. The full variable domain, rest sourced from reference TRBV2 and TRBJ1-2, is EPEVTQTPSHQVTQMGQEVILRCVPISNHLYFYWYRQILGQKVEFLVSFYNNEISEKSEIFDDQFSVERPDGSNFTLKIRSTKLEDSAMYFCASSERSGRAAGYTFGSGTRLTVV.

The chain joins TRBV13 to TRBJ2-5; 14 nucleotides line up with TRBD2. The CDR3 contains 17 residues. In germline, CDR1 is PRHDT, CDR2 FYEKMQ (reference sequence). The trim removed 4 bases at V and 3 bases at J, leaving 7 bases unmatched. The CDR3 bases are TGTGCCAGCAGCTCCGGGACTAGCGGGGGACCAGAAGAGACCCAGTACTTC. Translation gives CASSSGTSGGPEETQYF. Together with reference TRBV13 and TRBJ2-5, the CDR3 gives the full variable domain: AAGVIQSPRHLIKEKRETATLKCYPIPRHDTVYWYQQGPGQDPQFLISFYEKMQSDKGSIPDRFSAQQFSDYHSELNMSSLELGDSALYFCASSSGTSGGPEETQYFGPGTRLLVL.

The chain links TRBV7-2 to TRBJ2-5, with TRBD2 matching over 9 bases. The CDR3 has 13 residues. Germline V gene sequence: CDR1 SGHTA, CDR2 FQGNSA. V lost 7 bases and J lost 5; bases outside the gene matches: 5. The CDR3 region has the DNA TGTGCCAGCAACCTCAGCGGGGGGGAGACCCAGTACTTC. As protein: CASNLSGGETQYF.

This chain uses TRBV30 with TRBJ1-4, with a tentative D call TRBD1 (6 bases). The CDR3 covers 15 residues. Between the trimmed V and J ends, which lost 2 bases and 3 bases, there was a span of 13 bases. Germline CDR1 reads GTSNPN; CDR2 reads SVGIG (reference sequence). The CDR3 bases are TGTGCCTGGAGTTATTACAGGGCTCCTAATGAAAAACTGTTTTTT. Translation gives CAWSYYRAPNEKLFF.

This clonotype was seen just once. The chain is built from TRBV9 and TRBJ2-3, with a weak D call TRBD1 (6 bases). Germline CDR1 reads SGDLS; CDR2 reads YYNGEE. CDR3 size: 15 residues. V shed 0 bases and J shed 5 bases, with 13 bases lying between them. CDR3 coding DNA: TGTGCCAGCAGCGTAGTCCCGACAGGTCAAGATACGCAGTATTTT. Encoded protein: CASSVVPTGQDTQYF.